This T cell receptor (beta chain) emerged from a study of CXCR3-negative and CXCR3-positive naive CD8 T cells. Regarding the study as a whole: Within a donor, both naive subsets shared TRBV-TRBJ usage, unlike memory cells.

Germline CDR1 reads MDHEN; CDR2 reads SYDVKM. The CDR3 runs 14 residues. A remark on this clonotype: What it binds is not known.

In preparing the TRB cDNA libraries, 5' RACE with UMI labels was used. After re-calling the 5' RACE reads, TCRdb lists one entry per CDR3 protein, DNA absent. This table lists over 100,000 distinct CDR3 sequences. This chain uses TRBV28 with TRBJ2-1; TCRdb selects TRBD2, and the lack of DNA leaves this call unchecked. What was sequenced was naive CXCR3- CD8+ T cells from blood. Sample subset: CD45RO-CCR7+CD27+CD95- naive CD8+ T cells lacking CXCR3 (TNR3-). This TCR came from a human donor in good health. Some clones in this sample may be carry-over from other donors' samples. CDR3: CASSLASSGSEQFF.